This TCR beta chain comes out of a study of identical twins. Study results and caveats: The study found that models underestimated out-of-frame TCR alpha sharing in monozygotic twins.

TCRdb re-analysed the 5' RACE reads in MiXCR, keeping a single row per CDR3 protein. The sample lists 350,000 to 400,000 distinct CDR3 sequences, 8.5% to 10% seen once, with over 7% in the top ten. The CDR3 runs to 15 residues. The V gene lost 4 bases and the J gene lost 7 bases, with 18 bases spanning the gap. Germline values: CDR1 SGHTA, CDR2 FQGTGA. This clonotype was observed a handful of times. Its specificity is unknown. Sequencing used naive T cells sorted from blood. The chain joins TRBV7-3 to TRBJ2-3, with D tentatively TRBD1 (5 bases). The origin of this receptor is a woman aged 45-60 years in good health. The CDR3 DNA reads TGTGCCAGCAGCTCCTCGGCCCAGGGTTATAATACGCAGTATTTT. Translating it yields CASSSSAQGYNTQYF. Looking up the rest from reference TRBV7-3 and TRBJ2-3 gives the full variable domain: GAGVSQTPSNKVTEKGKYVELRCDPISGHTALYWYRQSLGQGPEFLIYFQGTGAADDSGLPNDRFFAVRPEGSVSTLKIQRTERGDSAVYLCASSSSAQGYNTQYFGPGTRLTVL.